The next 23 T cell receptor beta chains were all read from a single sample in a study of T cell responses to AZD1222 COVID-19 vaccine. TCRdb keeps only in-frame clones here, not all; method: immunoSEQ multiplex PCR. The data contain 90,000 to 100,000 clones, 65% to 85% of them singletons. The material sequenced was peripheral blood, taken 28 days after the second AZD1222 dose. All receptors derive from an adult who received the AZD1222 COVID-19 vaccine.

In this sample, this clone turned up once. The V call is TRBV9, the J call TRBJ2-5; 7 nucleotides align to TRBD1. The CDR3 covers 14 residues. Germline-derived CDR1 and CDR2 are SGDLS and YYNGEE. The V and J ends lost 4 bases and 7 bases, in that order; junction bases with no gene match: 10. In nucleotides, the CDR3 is TGTGCCAGCAGCACCGAGGACAGGTTGGGGACCCAGTACTTC. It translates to CASSTEDRLGTQYF.

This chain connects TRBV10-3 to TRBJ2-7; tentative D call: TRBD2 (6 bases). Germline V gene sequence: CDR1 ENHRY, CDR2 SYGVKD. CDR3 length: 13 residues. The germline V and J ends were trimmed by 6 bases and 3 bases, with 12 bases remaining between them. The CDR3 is CAISISGGYEQYF. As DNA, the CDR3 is TGTGCCATCAGCATCTCCGGGGGCTACGAGCAGTACTTC.

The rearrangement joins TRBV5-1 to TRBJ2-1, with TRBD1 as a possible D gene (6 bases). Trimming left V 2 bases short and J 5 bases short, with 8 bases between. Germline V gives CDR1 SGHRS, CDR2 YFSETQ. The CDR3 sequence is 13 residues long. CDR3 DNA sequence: TGCGCCAGCAGCTTCAGGACAGACAATGAGCAGTTCTTC. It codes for CASSFRTDNEQFF.

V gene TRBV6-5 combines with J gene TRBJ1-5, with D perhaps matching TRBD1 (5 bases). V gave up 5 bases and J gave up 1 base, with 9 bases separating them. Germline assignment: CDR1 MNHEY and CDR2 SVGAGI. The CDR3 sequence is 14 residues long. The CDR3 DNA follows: TGTGCCAGCAGTCGCCGGGACAGCAATCAGCCCCAGCATTTT. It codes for CASSRRDSNQPQHF.

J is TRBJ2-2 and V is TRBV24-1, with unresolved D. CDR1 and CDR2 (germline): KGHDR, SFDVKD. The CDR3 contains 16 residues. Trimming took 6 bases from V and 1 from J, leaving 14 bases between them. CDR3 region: CATSFGSPMNTGELFF. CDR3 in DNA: TGTGCCACCAGTTTTGGGTCCCCGATGAACACCGGGGAGCTGTTTTTT.

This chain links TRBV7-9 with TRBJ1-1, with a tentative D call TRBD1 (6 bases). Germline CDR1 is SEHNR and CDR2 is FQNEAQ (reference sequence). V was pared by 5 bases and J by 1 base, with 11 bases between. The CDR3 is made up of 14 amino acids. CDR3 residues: CASSPLGGNTEAFF. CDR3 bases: TGTGCCAGCAGCCCATTAGGGGGGAACACTGAAGCTTTCTTT.

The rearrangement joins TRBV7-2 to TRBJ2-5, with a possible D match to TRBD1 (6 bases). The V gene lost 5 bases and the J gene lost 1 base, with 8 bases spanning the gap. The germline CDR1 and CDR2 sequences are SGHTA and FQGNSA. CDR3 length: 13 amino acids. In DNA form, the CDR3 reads TGTGCCAGCAGCCAGGGGTCCCAAGAGACCCAGTACTTC. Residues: CASSQGSQETQYF. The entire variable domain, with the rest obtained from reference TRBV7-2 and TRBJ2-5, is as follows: GAGVSQSPSNKVTEKGKDVELRCDPISGHTALYWYRQSLGQGLEFLIYFQGNSAPDKSGLPSDRFSAERTGGSVSTLTIQRTQQEDSAVYLCASSQGSQETQYFGPGTRLLVL.

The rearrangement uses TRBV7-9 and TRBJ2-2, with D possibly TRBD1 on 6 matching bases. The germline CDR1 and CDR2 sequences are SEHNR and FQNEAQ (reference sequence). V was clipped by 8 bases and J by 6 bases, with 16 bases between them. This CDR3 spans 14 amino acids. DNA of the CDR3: TGTGCCAGCCAGCTCCTGGGGGCCCCCGGGGAGCTGTTTTTT. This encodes CASQLLGAPGELFF.

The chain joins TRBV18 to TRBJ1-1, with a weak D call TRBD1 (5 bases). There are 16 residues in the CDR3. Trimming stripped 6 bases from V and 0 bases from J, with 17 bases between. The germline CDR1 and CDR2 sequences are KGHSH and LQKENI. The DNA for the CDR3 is TGTGCCAGCTCCCACAATAGCCGGGGGGTGAACACTGAAGCTTTCTTT. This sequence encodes CASSHNSRGVNTEAFF.

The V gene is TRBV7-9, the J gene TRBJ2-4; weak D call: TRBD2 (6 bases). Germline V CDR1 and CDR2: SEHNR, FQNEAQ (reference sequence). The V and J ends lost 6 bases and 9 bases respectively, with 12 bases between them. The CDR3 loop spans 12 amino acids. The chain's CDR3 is CASSGRFSIQYF. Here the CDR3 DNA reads TGTGCCAGCAGTGGGAGGTTCAGCATTCAGTACTTC. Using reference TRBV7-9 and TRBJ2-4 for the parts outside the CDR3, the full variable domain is DTGVSQNPRHKITKRGQNVTFRCDPISEHNRLYWYRQTLGQGPEFLTYFQNEAQLEKSRLLSDRFSAERPKGSFSTLEIQRTEQGDSAMYLCASSGRFSIQYFGAGTRLSVL.

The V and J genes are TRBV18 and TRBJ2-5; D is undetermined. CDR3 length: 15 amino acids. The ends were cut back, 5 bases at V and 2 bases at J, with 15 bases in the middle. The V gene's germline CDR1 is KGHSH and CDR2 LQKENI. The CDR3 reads CASSSTATTQETQYF. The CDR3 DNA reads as TGTGCCAGCTCATCTACAGCAACCACTCAAGAGACCCAGTACTTC.

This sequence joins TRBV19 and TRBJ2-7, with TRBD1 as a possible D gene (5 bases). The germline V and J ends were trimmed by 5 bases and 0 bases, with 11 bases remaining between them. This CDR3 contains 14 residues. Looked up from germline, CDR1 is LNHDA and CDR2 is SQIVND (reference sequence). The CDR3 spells CASSVQGSSYEQYF. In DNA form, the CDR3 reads TGTGCCAGTAGTGTTCAGGGATCCTCCTACGAGCAGTACTTC.

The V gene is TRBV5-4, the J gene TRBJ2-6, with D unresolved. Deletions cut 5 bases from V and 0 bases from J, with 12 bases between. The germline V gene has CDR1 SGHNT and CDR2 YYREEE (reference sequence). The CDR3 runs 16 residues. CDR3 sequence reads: CASRRDTTSGANVLTF. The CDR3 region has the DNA TGTGCCAGCAGACGCGACACTACCTCTGGGGCCAACGTCCTGACTTTC.

In DNA form, the CDR3 reads TGCGCCAGCAGCCTAGGTTTAAACAGGTTTTACTCCTATGGCTACACCTTC. Its protein product is CASSLGLNRFYSYGYTF. This chain uses TRBV5-1 with TRBJ1-2; D is possibly TRBD1 (5 bases). The CDR3 loop spans 17 amino acids. V dropped 4 bases and J dropped 4 bases, with 23 bases sitting between them. Germline-derived CDR1 and CDR2 are SGHRS and YFSETQ.

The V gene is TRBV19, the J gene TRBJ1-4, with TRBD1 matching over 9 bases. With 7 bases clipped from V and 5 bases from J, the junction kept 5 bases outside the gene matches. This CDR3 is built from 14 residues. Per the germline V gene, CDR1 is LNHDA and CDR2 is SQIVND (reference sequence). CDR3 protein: CASTRDRANEKLFF. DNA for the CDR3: TGTGCCAGTACCCGGGACAGGGCAAATGAAAAACTGTTTTTT.

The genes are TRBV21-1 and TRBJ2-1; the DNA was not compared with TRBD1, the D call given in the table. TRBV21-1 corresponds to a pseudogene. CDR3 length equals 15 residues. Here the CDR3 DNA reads TGTGCCAGCAGGCGGACAGGGGGTTTGGGCAATGAGCAGTTCTTC. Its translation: CASRRTGGLGNEQFF.

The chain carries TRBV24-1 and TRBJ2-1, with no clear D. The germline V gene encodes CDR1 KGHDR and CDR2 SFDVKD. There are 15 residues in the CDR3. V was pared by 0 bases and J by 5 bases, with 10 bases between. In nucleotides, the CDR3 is TGTGCCACCAGTGATTTGGGAGACAACAACAATGAGCAGTTCTTC. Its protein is CATSDLGDNNNEQFF.

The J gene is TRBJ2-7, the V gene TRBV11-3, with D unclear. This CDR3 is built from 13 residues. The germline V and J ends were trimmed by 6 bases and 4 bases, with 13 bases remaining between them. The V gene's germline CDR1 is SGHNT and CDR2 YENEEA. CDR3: CASRMASLYEQYF. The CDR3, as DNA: TGTGCCAGCAGGATGGCAAGCCTTTACGAGCAGTACTTC.

The CDR3 region has the DNA TGTGCCAGCAGCCTCCAACCGGACAGGTCCGACGGCTACACCTTC. Protein: CASSLQPDRSDGYTF. The chain combines TRBV7-2 with TRBJ1-2; TRBD1 matches at 7 bases. The CDR3 extends over 15 amino acids. The germline gives CDR1 SGHTA, CDR2 FQGNSA. V shed 5 bases and J 8 bases; nucleotides not matched to a gene: 14.

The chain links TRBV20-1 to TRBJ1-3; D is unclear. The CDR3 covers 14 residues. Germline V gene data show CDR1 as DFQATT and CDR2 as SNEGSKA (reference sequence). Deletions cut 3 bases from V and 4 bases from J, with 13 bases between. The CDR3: CSASDGTAGNTIYF. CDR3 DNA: TGCAGTGCTAGTGATGGAACAGCCGGAAACACCATATATTTT.

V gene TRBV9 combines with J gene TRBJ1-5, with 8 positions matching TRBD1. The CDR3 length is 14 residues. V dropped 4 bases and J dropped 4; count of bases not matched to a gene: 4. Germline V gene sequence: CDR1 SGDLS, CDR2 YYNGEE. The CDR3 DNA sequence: TGTGCCAGCAGCCCTACAGGGGGAAATCAGCCCCAGCATTTT. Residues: CASSPTGGNQPQHF.

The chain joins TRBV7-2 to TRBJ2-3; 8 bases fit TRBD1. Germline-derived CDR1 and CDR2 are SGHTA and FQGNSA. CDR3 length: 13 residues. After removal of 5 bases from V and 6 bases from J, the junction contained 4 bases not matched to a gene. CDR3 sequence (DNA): TGTGCCAGCAGCCAGGGGGCCAGGGATACGCAGTATTTT. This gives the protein CASSQGARDTQYF. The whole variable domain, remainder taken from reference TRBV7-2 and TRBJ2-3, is GAGVSQSPSNKVTEKGKDVELRCDPISGHTALYWYRQSLGQGLEFLIYFQGNSAPDKSGLPSDRFSAERTGGSVSTLTIQRTQQEDSAVYLCASSQGARDTQYFGPGTRLTVL.

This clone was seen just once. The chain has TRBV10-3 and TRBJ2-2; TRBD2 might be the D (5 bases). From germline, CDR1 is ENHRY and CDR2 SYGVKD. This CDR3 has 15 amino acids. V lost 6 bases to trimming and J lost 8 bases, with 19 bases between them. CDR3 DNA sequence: TGTGCCATCAGCCCCCGGGATCCTCAGGCGGGGGAGCTGTTTTTT. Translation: CAISPRDPQAGELFF.